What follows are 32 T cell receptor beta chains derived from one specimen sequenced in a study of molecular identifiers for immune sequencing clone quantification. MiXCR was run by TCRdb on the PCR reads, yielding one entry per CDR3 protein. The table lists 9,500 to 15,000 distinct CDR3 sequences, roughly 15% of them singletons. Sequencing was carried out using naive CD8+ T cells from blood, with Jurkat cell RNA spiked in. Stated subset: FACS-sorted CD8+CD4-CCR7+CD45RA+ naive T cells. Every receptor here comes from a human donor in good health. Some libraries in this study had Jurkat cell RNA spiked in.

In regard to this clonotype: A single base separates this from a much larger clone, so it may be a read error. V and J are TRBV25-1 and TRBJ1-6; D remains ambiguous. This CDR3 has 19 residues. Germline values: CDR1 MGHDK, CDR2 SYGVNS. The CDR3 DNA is TGTGCCAGCAGTGACTTCAGGCCTACCTCGAGCTCCTATAATTCACCCCTCCGCTTT. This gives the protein CASSDFRPTSSSYNSPLRF.

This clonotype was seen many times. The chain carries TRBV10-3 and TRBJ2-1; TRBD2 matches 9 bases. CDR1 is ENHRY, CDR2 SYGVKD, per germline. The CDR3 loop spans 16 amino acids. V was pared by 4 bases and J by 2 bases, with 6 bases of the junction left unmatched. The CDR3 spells CAISVASGNTYNEQFF. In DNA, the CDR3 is TGTGCCATCAGTGTGGCTAGCGGGAATACCTACAATGAGCAGTTCTTC.

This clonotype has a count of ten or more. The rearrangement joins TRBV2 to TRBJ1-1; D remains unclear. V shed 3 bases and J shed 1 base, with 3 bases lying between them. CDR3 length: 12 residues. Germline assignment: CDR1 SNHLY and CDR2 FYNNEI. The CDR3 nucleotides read TGTGCCAGCAGTGATTGGAACACTGAAGCTTTCTTT. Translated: CASSDWNTEAFF. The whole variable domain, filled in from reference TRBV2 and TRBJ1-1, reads EPEVTQTPSHQVTQMGQEVILRCVPISNHLYFYWYRQILGQKVEFLVSFYNNEISEKSEIFDDQFSVERPDGSNFTLKIRSTKLEDSAMYFCASSDWNTEAFFGQGTRLTVV.

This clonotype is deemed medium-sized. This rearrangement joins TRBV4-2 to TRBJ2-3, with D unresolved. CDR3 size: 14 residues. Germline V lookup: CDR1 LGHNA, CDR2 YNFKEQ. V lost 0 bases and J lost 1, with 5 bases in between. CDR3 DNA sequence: TGTGCCAGCAGCCAAGAGGCGGGCACAGATACGCAGTATTTT. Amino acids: CASSQEAGTDTQYF.

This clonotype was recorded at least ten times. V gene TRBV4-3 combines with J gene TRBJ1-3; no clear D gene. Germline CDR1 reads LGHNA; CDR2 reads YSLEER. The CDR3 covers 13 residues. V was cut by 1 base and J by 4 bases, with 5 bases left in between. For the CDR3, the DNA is TGCGCCAGCAGCCAAGTAGGAGGAAACACCATATATTTT. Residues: CASSQVGGNTIYF.

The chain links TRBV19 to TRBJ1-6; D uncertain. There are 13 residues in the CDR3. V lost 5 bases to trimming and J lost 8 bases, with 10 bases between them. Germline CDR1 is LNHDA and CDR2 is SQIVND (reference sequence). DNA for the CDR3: TGTGCCAGTAGTCCAAGTCAACATTCACCCCTCCACTTT. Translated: CASSPSQHSPLHF.

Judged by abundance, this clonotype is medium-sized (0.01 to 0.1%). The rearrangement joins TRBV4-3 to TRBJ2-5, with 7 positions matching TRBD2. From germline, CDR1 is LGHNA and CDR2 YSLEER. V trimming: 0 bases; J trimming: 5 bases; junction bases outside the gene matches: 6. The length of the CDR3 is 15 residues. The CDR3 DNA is TGCGCCAGCAGCCAAGAGCGGGAGCCGTTGGAGACCCAGTACTTC. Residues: CASSQEREPLETQYF.

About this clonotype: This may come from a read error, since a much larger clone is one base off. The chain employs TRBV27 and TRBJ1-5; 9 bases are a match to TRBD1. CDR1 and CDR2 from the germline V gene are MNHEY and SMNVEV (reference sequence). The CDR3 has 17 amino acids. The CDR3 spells CATPRGTGGVFAQHQHF. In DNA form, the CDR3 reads TGTGCCACCCCCAGAGGAACAGGGGGCGTCTTTGCTCAGCACCAGCATTTT.

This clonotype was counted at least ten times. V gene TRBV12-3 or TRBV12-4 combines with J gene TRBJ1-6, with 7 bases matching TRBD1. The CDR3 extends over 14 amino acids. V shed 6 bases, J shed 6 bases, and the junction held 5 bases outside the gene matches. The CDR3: CASRMGQSNSPLHF. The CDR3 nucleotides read TGTGCCAGCAGGATGGGACAGAGTAATTCACCCCTCCACTTT.

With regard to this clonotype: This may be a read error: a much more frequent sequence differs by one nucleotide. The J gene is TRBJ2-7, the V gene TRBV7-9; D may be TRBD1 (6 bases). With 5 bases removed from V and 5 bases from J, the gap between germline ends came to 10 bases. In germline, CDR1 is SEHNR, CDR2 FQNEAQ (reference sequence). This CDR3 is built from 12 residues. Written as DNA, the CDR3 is TGTGCCAGCAGCCCAGGGGCCCACGAGCAGTACTTC. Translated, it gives CASSPGAHEQYF.

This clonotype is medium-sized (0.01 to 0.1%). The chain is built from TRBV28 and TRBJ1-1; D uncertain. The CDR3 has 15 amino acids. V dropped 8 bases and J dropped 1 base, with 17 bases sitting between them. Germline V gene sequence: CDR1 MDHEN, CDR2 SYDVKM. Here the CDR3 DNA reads TGTGCCAGCGGTGGTCGGTTTGGCACGAACACTGAAGCTTTCTTT. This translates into CASGGRFGTNTEAFF.

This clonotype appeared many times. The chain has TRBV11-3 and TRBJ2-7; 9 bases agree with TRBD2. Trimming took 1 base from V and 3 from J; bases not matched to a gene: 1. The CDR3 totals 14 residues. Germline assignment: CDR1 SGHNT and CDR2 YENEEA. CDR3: CASSLVAGVYEQYF. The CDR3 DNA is TGTGCCAGCAGCTTAGTAGCGGGAGTCTACGAGCAGTACTTC. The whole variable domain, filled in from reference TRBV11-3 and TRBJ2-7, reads EAGVVQSPRYKIIEKKQPVAFWCNPISGHNTLYWYLQNLGQGPELLIRYENEEAVDDSQLPKDRFSAERLKGVDSTLKIQPAELGDSAVYLCASSLVAGVYEQYFGPGTRLTVT.

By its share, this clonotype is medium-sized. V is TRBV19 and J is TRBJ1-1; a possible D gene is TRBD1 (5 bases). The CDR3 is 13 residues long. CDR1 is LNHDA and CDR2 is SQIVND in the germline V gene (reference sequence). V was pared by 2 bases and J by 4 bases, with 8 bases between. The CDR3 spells CASSIIGGTEAFF. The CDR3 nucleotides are TGTGCCAGTAGTATAATCGGGGGCACTGAAGCTTTCTTT.

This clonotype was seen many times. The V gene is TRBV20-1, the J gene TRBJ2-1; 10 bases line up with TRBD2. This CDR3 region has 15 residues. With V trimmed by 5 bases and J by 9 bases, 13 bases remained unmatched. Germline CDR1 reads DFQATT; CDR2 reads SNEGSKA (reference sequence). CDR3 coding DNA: TGCAGTGCTTCCTTCTTAGCGGGAGGAGAGGGTGAGCAGTTCTTC. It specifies CSASFLAGGEGEQFF.

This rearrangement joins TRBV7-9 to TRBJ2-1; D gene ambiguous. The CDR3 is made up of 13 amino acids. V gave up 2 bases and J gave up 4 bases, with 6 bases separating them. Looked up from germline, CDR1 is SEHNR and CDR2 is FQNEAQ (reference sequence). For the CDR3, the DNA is TGTGCCAGCAGCTTACCAGAGTACAATGAGCAGTTCTTC. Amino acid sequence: CASSLPEYNEQFF.

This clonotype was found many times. The CDR3 sequence is CASSGSSTWEEQYF. The CDR3 coding sequence is TGTGCCAGCAGCGGTAGCTCGACTTGGGAAGAGCAGTACTTC. This sequence joins TRBV7-2 and TRBJ2-7; D not certain. V lost 5 bases and J 7 bases, leaving 18 bases between the germline ends. This CDR3 is built from 14 residues. Germline assignment: CDR1 SGHTA and CDR2 FQGNSA.

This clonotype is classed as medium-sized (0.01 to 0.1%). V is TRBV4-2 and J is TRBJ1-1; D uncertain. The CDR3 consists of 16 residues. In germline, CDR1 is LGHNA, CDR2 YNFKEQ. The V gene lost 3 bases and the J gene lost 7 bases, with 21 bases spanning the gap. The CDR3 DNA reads TGTGCCAGCAGCCAGGTCAAGGACTTTAACTGGGGTGAAGCTTTCTTT. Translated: CASSQVKDFNWGEAFF.

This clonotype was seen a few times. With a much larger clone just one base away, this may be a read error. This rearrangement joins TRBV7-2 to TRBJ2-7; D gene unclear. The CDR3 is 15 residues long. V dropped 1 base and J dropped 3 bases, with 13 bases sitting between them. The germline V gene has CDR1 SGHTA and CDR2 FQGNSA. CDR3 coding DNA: TGTGCCAGCAGCTTAGTTCCTGGCGGCAGCTACGAGCAGTACTTC. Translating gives CASSLVPGGSYEQYF.

This CDR3 is CASSLNSREVHEQYF. For the CDR3, the DNA is TGTGCCAGCAGCTTAAATAGCAGGGAGGTCCACGAGCAGTACTTC. This chain connects TRBV7-9 to TRBJ2-7; a possible D gene is TRBD2 (6 bases). CDR1 is SEHNR, CDR2 FQNEAQ, per germline (reference sequence). This CDR3 has 15 residues. V lost 2 bases, J lost 5 bases, and 16 bases lay in between. Variable domain in full (rest from reference TRBV7-9 and TRBJ2-7): DTGVSQNPRHKITKRGQNVTFRCDPISEHNRLYWYRQTLGQGPEFLTYFQNEAQLEKSRLLSDRFSAERPKGSFSTLEIQRTEQGDSAMYLCASSLNSREVHEQYFGPGTRLTVT.

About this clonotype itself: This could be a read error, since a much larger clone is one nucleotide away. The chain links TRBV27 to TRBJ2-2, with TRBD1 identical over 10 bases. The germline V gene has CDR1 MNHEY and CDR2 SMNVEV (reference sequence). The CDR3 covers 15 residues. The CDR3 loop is CAGSFGTGVTGELFF. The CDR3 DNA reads TGTGCCGGCAGTTTTGGGACAGGGGTAACCGGGGAGCTGTTTTTT.

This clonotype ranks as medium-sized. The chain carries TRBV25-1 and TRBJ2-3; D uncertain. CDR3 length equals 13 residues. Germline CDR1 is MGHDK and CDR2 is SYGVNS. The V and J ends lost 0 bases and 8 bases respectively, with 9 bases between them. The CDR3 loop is CASSEYSVGTQYF. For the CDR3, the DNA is TGTGCCAGCAGTGAATATTCTGTGGGTACGCAGTATTTT.

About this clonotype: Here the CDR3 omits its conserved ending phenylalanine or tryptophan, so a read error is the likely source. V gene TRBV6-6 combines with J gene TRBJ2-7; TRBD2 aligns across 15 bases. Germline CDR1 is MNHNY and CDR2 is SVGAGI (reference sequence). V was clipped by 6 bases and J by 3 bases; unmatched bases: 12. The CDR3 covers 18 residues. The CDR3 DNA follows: TGTGCCAGCAGCAGAGGGACTAGCGGGAGGTTCAGGTTCTACGAGCAGTACCTC. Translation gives CASSRGTSGRFRFYEQYL.

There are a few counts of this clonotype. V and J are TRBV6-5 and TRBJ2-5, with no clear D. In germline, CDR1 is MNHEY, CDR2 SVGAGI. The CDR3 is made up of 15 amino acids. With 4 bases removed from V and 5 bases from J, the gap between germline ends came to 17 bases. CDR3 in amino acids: CASSSRNRRWETQYF. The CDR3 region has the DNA TGTGCCAGCAGTTCTCGAAACCGTAGATGGGAGACCCAGTACTTC.

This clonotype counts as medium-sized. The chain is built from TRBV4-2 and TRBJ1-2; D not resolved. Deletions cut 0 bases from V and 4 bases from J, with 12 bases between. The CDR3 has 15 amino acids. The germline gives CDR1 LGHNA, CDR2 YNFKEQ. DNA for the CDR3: TGTGCCAGCAGCCAAGAGGAAGTGGGGTCCTATGGCTACACCTTC. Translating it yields CASSQEEVGSYGYTF.

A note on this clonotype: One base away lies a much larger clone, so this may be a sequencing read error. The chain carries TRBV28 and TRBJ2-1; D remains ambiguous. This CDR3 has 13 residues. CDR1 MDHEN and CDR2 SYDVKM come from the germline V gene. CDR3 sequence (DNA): TGTGCCAGCAGTTTATTATGGGGAAATGAGCAGCTCTTC. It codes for CASSLLWGNEQLF.

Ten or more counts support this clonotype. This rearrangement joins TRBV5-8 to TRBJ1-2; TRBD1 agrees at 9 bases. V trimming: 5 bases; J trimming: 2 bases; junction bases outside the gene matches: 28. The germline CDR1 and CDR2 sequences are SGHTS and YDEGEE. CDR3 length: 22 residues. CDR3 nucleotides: TGTGCCAGCAGTCATTGGGACCCAACCGGGACAGGGTTTCCGAAGGGGAACTATGGCTACACCTTC. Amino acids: CASSHWDPTGTGFPKGNYGYTF.

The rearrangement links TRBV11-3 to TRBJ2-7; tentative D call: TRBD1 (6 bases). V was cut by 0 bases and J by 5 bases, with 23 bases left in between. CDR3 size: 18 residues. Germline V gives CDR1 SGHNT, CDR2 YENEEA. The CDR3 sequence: CASSLDPPDRAASHEQYF. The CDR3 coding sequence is TGTGCCAGCAGCTTAGATCCCCCGGACAGAGCGGCTTCCCACGAGCAGTACTTC.

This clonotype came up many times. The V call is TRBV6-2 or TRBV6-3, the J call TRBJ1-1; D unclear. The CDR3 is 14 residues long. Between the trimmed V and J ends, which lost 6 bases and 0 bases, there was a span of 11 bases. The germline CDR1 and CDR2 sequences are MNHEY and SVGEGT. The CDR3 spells CASSFGRVNTEAFF. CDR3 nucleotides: TGTGCCAGCAGCTTTGGGAGGGTGAACACTGAAGCTTTCTTT.

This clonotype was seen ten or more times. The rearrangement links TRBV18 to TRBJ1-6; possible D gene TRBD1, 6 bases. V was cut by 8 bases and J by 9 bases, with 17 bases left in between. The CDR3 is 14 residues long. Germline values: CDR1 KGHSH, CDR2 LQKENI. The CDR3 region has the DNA TGTGCCAGCCCAGCGGGACACTGGATTTCACCCCTCCACTTT. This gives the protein CASPAGHWISPLHF.

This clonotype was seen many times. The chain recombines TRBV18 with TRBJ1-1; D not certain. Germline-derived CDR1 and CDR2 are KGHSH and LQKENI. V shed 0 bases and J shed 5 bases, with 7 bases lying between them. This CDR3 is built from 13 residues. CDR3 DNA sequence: TGTGCCAGCTCACCACCCGGGTGGACTGAAGCTTTCTTT. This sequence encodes CASSPPGWTEAFF.

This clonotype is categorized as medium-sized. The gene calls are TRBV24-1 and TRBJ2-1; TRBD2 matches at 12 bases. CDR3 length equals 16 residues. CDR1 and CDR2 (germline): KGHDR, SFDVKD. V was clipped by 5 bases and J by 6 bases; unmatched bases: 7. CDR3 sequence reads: CATSGSLAGGINEQFF. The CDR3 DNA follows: TGTGCCACCAGTGGCAGCCTAGCGGGAGGGATCAATGAGCAGTTCTTC.

The CDR3 DNA is TGTGCCAGCAGCGGGGGGCGGTGGTCCTACGAGCAGTACTTC. Residues: CASSGGRWSYEQYF. The rearrangement links TRBV7-8 to TRBJ2-7; D is perhaps TRBD1 or TRBD2 (6 bases each). The CDR3 runs to 14 residues. The germline V gene encodes CDR1 SGHVS and CDR2 FQNEAQ. Trimming shortened V by 5 bases and J by 1 base, and 12 bases separated the two germline ends.